These 27 T cell receptor beta chains share one sample of origin, sequenced in a study of shared clonotypes between healthy human individuals (dated by TCRdb to about 2020). Library preparation employed the immunoSEQ multiplex PCR assay. This is the immuneACCESS table as TCRdb keeps it, with only in-frame sequences that have V and J called. A part of the clones is gone; compared with another copy, unresolved V genes explain less than half, and the rest is unexplained. The sample table holds about 1 million clones, of which under 80% were seen once. The ten most abundant clones make up approximately 1.5% of the sample. The sample taken for sequencing was memory CD4+ T cells sorted from blood. The cell subset or site label on this specimen signifies: CD45RA-negative fraction. The receptors derive from a man aged 18 to 30 in good health.

In nucleotides, the CDR3 is TGTGCCTGGTGCCGTGGAGAGGGGTACACTGAAGCTTTCTTT. This gives the protein CAWCRGEGYTEAFF. The chain employs TRBV30 and TRBJ1-1; perhaps TRBD1 as D (5 bases). In germline, CDR1 is GTSNPN, CDR2 SVGIG (reference sequence). The length of the CDR3 is 14 residues. V lost 5 bases, J lost 3 bases, and 16 bases lay in between.

The chain combines TRBV29-1 with TRBJ1-5; the match to TRBD1 covers 10 bases. V lost 6 bases, J lost 7 bases, and 12 bases stayed unmatched. The V gene's germline CDR1 is SQVTM and CDR2 ANQGSEA. This CDR3 comprises 15 residues. The CDR3 nucleotides read TGCAGCGTAAAGTCCGGGACAGGGGAAGGACAGCCCCAGCATTTT. Amino acid sequence: CSVKSGTGEGQPQHF.

The chain has TRBV19 and TRBJ2-1, with 9 bases identical to TRBD1. Germline V gene sequence: CDR1 LNHDA, CDR2 SQIVND (reference sequence). After removal of 10 bases from V and 0 bases from J, the junction contained 13 bases not matched to a gene. The CDR3 has 17 amino acids. The CDR3 protein is CATAPWGTGSSYNEQFF. In nucleotides, the CDR3 is TGTGCCACCGCCCCTTGGGGGACAGGGAGCTCCTACAATGAGCAGTTCTTC.

The chain is built from TRBV25-1 and TRBJ2-3, with D hard to call. Trimming left V 5 bases short and J 6 bases short, with 9 bases between. Germline V gives CDR1 MGHDK, CDR2 SYGVNS. The CDR3 spans 12 residues. The CDR3 sequence: CASSSMGDTQYF. As DNA, the CDR3 is TGTGCCAGCAGTTCCATGGGGGATACGCAGTATTTT.

DNA for the CDR3: TGTGCCAGCAGTTACGGGACAGGCGGGGGCTATGGCTACACCTTC. It is translated as CASSYGTGGGYGYTF. This rearrangement joins TRBV6-5 to TRBJ1-2, with TRBD1 identical over 8 bases. CDR3 size: 15 residues. With 2 bases clipped from V and 4 bases from J, the junction kept 6 bases outside the gene matches. Germline V gives CDR1 MNHEY, CDR2 SVGAGI.

J is TRBJ1-4 and V is TRBV5-4; D is ambiguous. Trimming left V 2 bases short and J 4 bases short, with 9 bases between. Germline lookup yields CDR1 SGHNT and CDR2 YYREEE (reference sequence). The CDR3 sequence is 14 residues long. The CDR3 region is CASSFMQNNEKLFF. CDR3 coding DNA: TGTGCCAGCAGCTTCATGCAGAATAATGAAAAACTGTTTTTT. Full variable domain (outside the CDR3, taken from reference TRBV5-4 and TRBJ1-4): ETGVTQSPTHLIKTRGQQVTLRCSSQSGHNTVSWYQQALGQGPQFIFQYYREEENGRGNFPPRFSGLQFPNYSSELNVNALELDDSALYLCASSFMQNNEKLFFGSGTQLSVL.

This sequence joins TRBV5-1 and TRBJ1-5; TRBD1 matches 8 bases. From germline, CDR1 is SGHRS and CDR2 YFSETQ. Trimming removed 7 bases from V and 3 bases from J; junction bases left unmatched: 9. This CDR3 is 15 amino acids long. The CDR3 DNA sequence: TGCGCCAGCTCACTGGGACAGGCGTCCAATCAGCCCCAGCATTTT. Translated, it gives CASSLGQASNQPQHF.

A remark on this clone: Other DNA sequences in this sample translate to the same CDR3. This chain's CDR3 is CASSVDERSYEQYF. CDR3 sequence (DNA): TGTGCCAGCAGCGTAGATGAGCGGTCCTACGAGCAGTACTTC. The chain recombines TRBV9 with TRBJ2-7; tentatively, D is TRBD2 (5 bases). Germline CDR1 is SGDLS and CDR2 is YYNGEE. This CDR3 contains 14 residues. V was pared by 0 bases and J by 1 base, with 8 bases between.

This clone was counted a single time. The chain couples TRBV29-1 to TRBJ1-3; D is unclear. Germline V gene sequence: CDR1 SQVTM, CDR2 ANQGSEA. V gave up 7 bases and J gave up 6 bases, with 10 bases separating them. The length of the CDR3 is 11 residues. The CDR3 sequence is CSAEWANTIYF. The CDR3 DNA is TGCAGCGCCGAATGGGCAAACACCATATATTTT.

This chain connects TRBV28 to TRBJ2-3; D may correspond to TRBD1 or TRBD2 (6 bases each). V was pared by 6 bases and J by 6 bases, with 16 bases between. The germline V gene encodes CDR1 MDHEN and CDR2 SYDVKM. The CDR3 has 14 residues. The CDR3 sequence: CASREGGLGDTQYF. In nucleotides, the CDR3 is TGTGCCAGCAGGGAAGGGGGACTTGGGGATACGCAGTATTTT.

By frequency in the sample, this clone is medium-sized. This chain uses TRBV7-8 with TRBJ1-5; maybe TRBD1 (6 bases). The germline gives CDR1 SGHVS, CDR2 FQNEAQ. The V end was cut by 8 bases, the J end by 3 bases, with 14 bases between. The CDR3 spans 14 residues. CDR3 loop: CASSPGQINQPQHF. CDR3 DNA sequence: TGTGCCAGCTCCCCGGGACAAATCAATCAGCCCCAGCATTTT.

This chain connects TRBV11-2 to TRBJ2-4; maybe TRBD1 (6 bases). Per the germline V gene, CDR1 is SGHAT and CDR2 is FQNNGV. Trimming removed 5 bases from V and 2 bases from J, with 7 bases in between. The CDR3 is 13 residues long. As DNA, the CDR3 is TGTGCCAGCAGCGGGGGCCCCAAAAACATTCAGTACTTC. It translates to CASSGGPKNIQYF.

The rearrangement links TRBV10-1 to TRBJ2-7; 8 bases line up with TRBD2. Losses at the gene ends were 4 bases for V and 3 bases for J; bases not matched to a gene: 2. Germline V lookup: CDR1 WNHNN, CDR2 SYGVQD (reference sequence). The CDR3 consists of 13 residues. The CDR3 bases are TGCGCCAGCAGTGGGGGGACTAGCTACGAGCAGTACTTC. Protein: CASSGGTSYEQYF.

V and J are TRBV7-6 and TRBJ1-1; TRBD1 agrees at 7 bases. The junction had 5 bases not matched to a gene; V was cut back by 6 bases and J by 7 bases. The germline V gene encodes CDR1 SGHVS and CDR2 FNYEAQ. The CDR3 covers 12 residues. CDR3: CASRGPGGEAFF. The CDR3 DNA reads as TGTGCCAGCAGGGGCCCAGGGGGTGAAGCTTTCTTT.

A remark on this clone: This sample includes further DNA sequences coding for the same CDR3. The V gene is TRBV5-4, the J gene TRBJ2-7; 14 positions agree with TRBD2. The J segment lost 4 bases and the V segment lost 3 bases, leaving 3 bases of the junction unmatched. This CDR3 comprises 15 residues. CDR1 is SGHNT and CDR2 is YYREEE in the germline V gene (reference sequence). The DNA for the CDR3 is TGTGCCAGCAGCTCGGGGACTAGCGGGAGTTACGAGCAGTACTTC. This gives the protein CASSSGTSGSYEQYF.

The CDR3 reads CASSRTGGSYGYTF. Written as DNA, the CDR3 is TGTGCCAGCAGTCGGACAGGGGGCAGCTATGGCTACACCTTC. The J gene is TRBJ1-2, the V gene TRBV28; TRBD1 matches at 11 bases. The junction had 3 bases not matched to a gene; V was cut back by 5 bases and J by 4 bases. The CDR3 contains 14 residues. Per germline, CDR1 MDHEN and CDR2 SYDVKM.

The J gene is TRBJ2-3, the V gene TRBV27, with 12 bases fitting TRBD2. After removal of 6 bases from V and 0 bases from J, the junction contained 7 bases not matched to a gene. CDR3 length: 17 amino acids. CDR1 is MNHEY, CDR2 SMNVEV, per germline (reference sequence). The CDR3 nucleotides are TGTGCCAGCAGCCCCTGGCTAGCGGGAGGGAGCACAGATACGCAGTATTTT. Protein: CASSPWLAGGSTDTQYF.

This clone was recorded once. The chain is built from TRBV19 and TRBJ1-3, with D possibly TRBD1 on 5 matching bases. The CDR3 extends over 17 amino acids. Germline lookup yields CDR1 LNHDA and CDR2 SQIVND (reference sequence). With 5 bases removed from V and 0 bases from J, the gap between germline ends came to 17 bases. In DNA form, the CDR3 reads TGTGCCAGTAGTGCCCCCCGGGACTTCAGCTCTGGAAACACCATATATTTT. The encoded protein is CASSAPRDFSSGNTIYF. Full variable domain (remainder filled in from reference TRBV19 and TRBJ1-3): DGGITQSPKYLFRKEGQNVTLSCEQNLNHDAMYWYRQDPGQGLRLIYYSQIVNDFQKGDIAEGYSVSREKKESFPLTVTSAQKNPTAFYLCASSAPRDFSSGNTIYFGEGSWLTVV.

To note about this clone: Distinct nucleotide sequences in the sample also encode this CDR3. The J gene is TRBJ1-2, the V gene TRBV5-1; D is perhaps TRBD1 (5 bases). This CDR3 region has 13 residues. Trimming stripped 0 bases from V and 8 bases from J, with 11 bases between. The germline gives CDR1 SGHRS, CDR2 YFSETQ. For the CDR3, the DNA is TGCGCCAGCAGCTTGGACCAGGGTCGGGGCTACACCTTC. Its protein product is CASSLDQGRGYTF.

The chain joins TRBV30 to TRBJ1-2, with D hard to call. The CDR3 loop spans 11 amino acids. V shed 5 bases and J shed 6 bases, with 10 bases lying between them. Germline CDR1 is GTSNPN and CDR2 is SVGIG (reference sequence). Here the CDR3 DNA reads TGTGCCTGGGGACTCTCCCATGGCTACACCTTC. The encoded protein is CAWGLSHGYTF.

The chain recombines TRBV27 with TRBJ2-3; D perhaps matches TRBD2 (5 bases). The V end was cut by 8 bases, the J end by 0 bases, with 15 bases between. This CDR3 contains 15 residues. Germline V gene data show CDR1 as MNHEY and CDR2 as SMNVEV (reference sequence). CDR3 loop: CASGFRWTSTDTQYF. The DNA for the CDR3 is TGTGCCAGCGGGTTCAGGTGGACTAGCACAGATACGCAGTATTTT.

The chain joins TRBV18 to TRBJ2-3; the D gene is possibly TRBD2 (5 bases). The CDR3 contains 14 residues. CDR1 and CDR2 from the germline V gene are KGHSH and LQKENI. Trimming left V 6 bases short and J 5 bases short, with 15 bases between. CDR3 in DNA: TGTGCCAGCTCCCGTCGCGAGGGCGTAGATACGCAGTATTTT. As protein: CASSRREGVDTQYF.

In this sample, this clone turned up a few times. A much more abundant neighbour one base away suggests this may be a read error. Other nucleotide sequences from this sample produce the same CDR3. V is TRBV10-3 and J is TRBJ1-2; D remains ambiguous. Germline assignment: CDR1 ENHRY and CDR2 SYGVKD. V was pared by 0 bases and J by 1 base, with 0 bases between. This CDR3 comprises 12 residues. The chain's CDR3 is CAISESNYGYTF. DNA for the CDR3: TGTGCCATCAGTGAGTCTAACTATGGCTACACCTTC.

The chain couples TRBV5-6 to TRBJ1-3, with a weak D call TRBD1 (5 bases). Germline loops: CDR1 SGHDT, CDR2 YYEEEE. There are 15 residues in the CDR3. V was clipped by 1 base and J by 1 base, with 9 bases between them. The DNA of the CDR3 is TGTGCCAGCAGCTTGCAGGGTACATCTGGAAACACCATATATTTT. Encoded protein: CASSLQGTSGNTIYF. The entire variable domain, with the rest obtained from reference TRBV5-6 and TRBJ1-3, is as follows: DAGVTQSPTHLIKTRGQQVTLRCSPKSGHDTVSWYQQALGQGPQFIFQYYEEEERQRGNFPDRFSGHQFPNYSSELNVNALLLGDSALYLCASSLQGTSGNTIYFGEGSWLTVV.

This clone came up a few times. The chain links TRBV7-9 to TRBJ2-4; TRBD1 aligns across 8 bases. The junction had 10 bases not matched to a gene; V was cut back by 5 bases and J by 1 base. Germline lookup yields CDR1 SEHNR and CDR2 FQNEAQ (reference sequence). There are 17 residues in the CDR3. The CDR3: CASSLSRGPSAKNIQYF. The CDR3 coding sequence is TGTGCCAGCAGCCTATCCAGGGGGCCCTCGGCCAAAAACATTCAGTACTTC. Supplemented by reference TRBV7-9 and TRBJ2-4, the full variable domain reads DTGVSQNPRHKITKRGQNVTFRCDPISEHNRLYWYRQTLGQGPEFLTYFQNEAQLEKSRLLSDRFSAERPKGSFSTLEIQRTEQGDSAMYLCASSLSRGPSAKNIQYFGAGTRLSVL.

This clone was counted between two and nine times. The rearrangement links TRBV6-5 to TRBJ2-2, with D uncertain. Germline V CDR1 and CDR2: MNHEY, SVGAGI. The CDR3 has 15 residues. V lost 5 bases and J 1 base, leaving 11 bases between the germline ends. The CDR3 is CASSRAGLNTGELFF. The DNA of the CDR3 is TGTGCCAGCAGTCGTGCAGGTTTGAACACCGGGGAGCTGTTTTTT.

V gene TRBV5-1 combines with J gene TRBJ1-1; TRBD1 might be the D (6 bases). With 0 bases removed from V and 3 bases from J, the gap between germline ends came to 12 bases. This CDR3 comprises 15 residues. Germline assignment: CDR1 SGHRS and CDR2 YFSETQ. The CDR3 nucleotides are TGCGCCAGCAGCTTGGGCAGGGGAGAGGACACTGAAGCTTTCTTT. Amino acid sequence: CASSLGRGEDTEAFF.